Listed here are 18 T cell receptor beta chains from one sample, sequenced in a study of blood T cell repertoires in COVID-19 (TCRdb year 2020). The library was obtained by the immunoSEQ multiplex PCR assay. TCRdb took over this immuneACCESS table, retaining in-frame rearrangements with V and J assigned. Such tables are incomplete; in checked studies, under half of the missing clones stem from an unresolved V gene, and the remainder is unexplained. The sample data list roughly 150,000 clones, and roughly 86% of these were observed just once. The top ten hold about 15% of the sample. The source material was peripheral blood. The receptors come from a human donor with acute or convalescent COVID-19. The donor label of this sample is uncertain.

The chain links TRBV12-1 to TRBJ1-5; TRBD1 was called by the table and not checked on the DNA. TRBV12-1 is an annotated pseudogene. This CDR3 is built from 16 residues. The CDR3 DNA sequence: TGTGCCAGCAGCTTAAACGACCAGGGGGCTTTTCAGCCCCAGCATTTT. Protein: CASSLNDQGAFQPQHF.

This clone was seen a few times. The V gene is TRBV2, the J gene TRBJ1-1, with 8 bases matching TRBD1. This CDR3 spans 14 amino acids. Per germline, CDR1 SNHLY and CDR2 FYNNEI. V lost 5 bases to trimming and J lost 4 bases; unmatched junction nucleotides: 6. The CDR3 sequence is CASSKGQGGTEAFF. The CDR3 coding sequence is TGTGCCAGCAGTAAAGGACAGGGTGGCACTGAAGCTTTCTTT.

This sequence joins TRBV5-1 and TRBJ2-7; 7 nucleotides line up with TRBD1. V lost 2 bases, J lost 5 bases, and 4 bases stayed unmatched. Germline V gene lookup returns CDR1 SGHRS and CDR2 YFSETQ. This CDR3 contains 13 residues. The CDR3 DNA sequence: TGCGCCAGCAGCTTAAGGCAGGGGGACGAGCAGTACTTC. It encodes CASSLRQGDEQYF.

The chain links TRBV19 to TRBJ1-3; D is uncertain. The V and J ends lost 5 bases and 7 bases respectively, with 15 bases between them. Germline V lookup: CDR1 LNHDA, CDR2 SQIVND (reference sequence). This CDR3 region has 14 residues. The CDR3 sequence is CASSRVRLENTIYF. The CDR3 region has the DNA TGTGCCAGTAGTCGCGTGAGACTTGAGAACACCATATATTTT. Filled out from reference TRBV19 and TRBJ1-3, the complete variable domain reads DGGITQSPKYLFRKEGQNVTLSCEQNLNHDAMYWYRQDPGQGLRLIYYSQIVNDFQKGDIAEGYSVSREKKESFPLTVTSAQKNPTAFYLCASSRVRLENTIYFGEGSWLTVV.

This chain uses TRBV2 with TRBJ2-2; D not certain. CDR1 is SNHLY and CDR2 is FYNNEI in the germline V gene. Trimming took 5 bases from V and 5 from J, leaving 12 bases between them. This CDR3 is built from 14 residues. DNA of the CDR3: TGTGCCAGCAGTTACTCGCCCCTAACCGGGGAGCTGTTTTTT. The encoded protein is CASSYSPLTGELFF.

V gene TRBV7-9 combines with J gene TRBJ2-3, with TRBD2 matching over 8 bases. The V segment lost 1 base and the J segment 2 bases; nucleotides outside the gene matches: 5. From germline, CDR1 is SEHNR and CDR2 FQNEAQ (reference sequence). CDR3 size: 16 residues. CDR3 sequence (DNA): TGTGCCAGCAGCTTAGGCGCGACTAGCGTCACAGATACGCAGTATTTT. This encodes CASSLGATSVTDTQYF.

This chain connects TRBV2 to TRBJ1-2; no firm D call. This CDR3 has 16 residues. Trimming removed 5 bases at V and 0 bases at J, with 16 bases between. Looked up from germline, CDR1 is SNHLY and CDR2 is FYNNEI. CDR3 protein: CASSSYGGTPNYGYTF. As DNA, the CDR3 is TGTGCCAGCAGTTCCTACGGAGGCACCCCTAACTATGGCTACACCTTC.

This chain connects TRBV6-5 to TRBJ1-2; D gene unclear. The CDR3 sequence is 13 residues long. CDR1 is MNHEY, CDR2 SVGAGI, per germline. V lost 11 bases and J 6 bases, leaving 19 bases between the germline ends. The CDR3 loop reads CAVTEGGRDGYTF. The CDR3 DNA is TGTGCCGTAACGGAAGGAGGGAGGGATGGCTACACCTTC.

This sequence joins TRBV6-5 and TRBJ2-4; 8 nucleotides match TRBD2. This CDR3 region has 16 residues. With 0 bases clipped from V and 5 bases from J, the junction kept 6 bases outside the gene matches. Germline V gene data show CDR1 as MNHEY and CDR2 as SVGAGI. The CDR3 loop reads CASSYSSTGGENIQYF. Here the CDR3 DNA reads TGTGCCAGCAGTTACTCGAGCACCGGGGGGGAAAACATTCAGTACTTC.

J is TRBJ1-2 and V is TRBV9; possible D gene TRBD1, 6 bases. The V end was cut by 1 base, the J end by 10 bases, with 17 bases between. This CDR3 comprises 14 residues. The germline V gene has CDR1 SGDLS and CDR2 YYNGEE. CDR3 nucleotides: TGTGCCAGCAGCGTAAGCAGGGACACGCGGGTCTACACCTTC. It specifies CASSVSRDTRVYTF.

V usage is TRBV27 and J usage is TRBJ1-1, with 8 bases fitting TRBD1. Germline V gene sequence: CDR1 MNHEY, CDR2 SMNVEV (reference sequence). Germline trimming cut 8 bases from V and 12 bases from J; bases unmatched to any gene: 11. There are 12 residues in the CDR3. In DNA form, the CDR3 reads TGTGCCAGCGACACCCTGACAGGGGAAACTTTCTTT. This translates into CASDTLTGETFF.

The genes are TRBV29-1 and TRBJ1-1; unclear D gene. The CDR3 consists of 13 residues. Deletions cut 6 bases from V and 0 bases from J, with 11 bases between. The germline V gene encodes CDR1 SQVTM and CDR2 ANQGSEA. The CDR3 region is CSVARGMNTEAFF. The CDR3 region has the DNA TGCAGCGTGGCGCGGGGAATGAACACTGAAGCTTTCTTT.

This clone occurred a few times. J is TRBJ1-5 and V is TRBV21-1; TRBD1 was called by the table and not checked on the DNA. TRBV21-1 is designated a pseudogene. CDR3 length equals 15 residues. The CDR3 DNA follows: TGTGCCAGCACCCCCGGGACACCTACCCGGCAGCCCCAGCATTTT. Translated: CASTPGTPTRQPQHF.

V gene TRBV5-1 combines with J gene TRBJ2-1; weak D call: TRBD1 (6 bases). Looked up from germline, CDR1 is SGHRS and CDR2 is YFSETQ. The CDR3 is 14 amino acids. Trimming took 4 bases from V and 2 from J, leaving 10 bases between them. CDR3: CASSPQGTYNEQFF. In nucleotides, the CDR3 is TGCGCCAGCAGCCCACAGGGTACCTACAATGAGCAGTTCTTC.

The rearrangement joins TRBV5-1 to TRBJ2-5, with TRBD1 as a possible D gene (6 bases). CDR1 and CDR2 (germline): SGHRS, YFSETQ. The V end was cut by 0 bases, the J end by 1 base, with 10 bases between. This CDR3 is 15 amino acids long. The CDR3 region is CASSLDGRGQETQYF. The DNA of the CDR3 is TGCGCCAGCAGCTTGGACGGCAGGGGCCAAGAGACCCAGTACTTC.

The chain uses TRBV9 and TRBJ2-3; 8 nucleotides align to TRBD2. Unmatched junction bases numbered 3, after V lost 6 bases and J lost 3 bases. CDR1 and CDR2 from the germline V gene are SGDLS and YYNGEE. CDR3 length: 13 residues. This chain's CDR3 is CASKAGATDTQYF. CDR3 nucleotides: TGTGCCAGCAAAGCGGGGGCGACAGATACGCAGTATTTT. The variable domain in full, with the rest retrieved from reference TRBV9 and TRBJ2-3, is DSGVTQTPKHLITATGQRVTLRCSPRSGDLSVYWYQQSLDQGLQFLIQYYNGEERAKGNILERFSAQQFPDLHSELNLSSLELGDSALYFCASKAGATDTQYFGPGTRLTVL.

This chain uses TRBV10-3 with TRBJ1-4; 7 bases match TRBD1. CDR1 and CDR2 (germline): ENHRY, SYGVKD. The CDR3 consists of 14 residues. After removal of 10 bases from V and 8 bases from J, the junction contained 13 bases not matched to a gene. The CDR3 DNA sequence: TGTGCCACCAAAGGAGACAGGGAAGGCGAAAAACTGTTTTTT. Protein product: CATKGDREGEKLFF.

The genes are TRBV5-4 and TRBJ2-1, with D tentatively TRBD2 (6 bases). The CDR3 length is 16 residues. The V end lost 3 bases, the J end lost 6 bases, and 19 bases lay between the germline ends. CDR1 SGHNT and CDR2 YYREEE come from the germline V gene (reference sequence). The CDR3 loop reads CASSSRDFGDGNEQFF. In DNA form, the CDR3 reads TGTGCCAGCAGCTCGAGGGACTTCGGGGATGGCAATGAGCAGTTCTTC.